The 29 T cell receptor beta chains below come from one sample, sequenced in a study of cytomegalovirus exposure and HLA in healthy donors. 13 Jbeta primers and 60 Vbeta primers were used for the PCR. Sequenced by immunoSEQ multiplex PCR; TCRdb stores in-frame clones only, minus some. The table records roughly 140,000 clones, 79% of them present only once. Sequenced: PBMCs. The receptors stem from a man aged 45 to 65 in good health and CMV-seropositive.

This clone was found once. This chain links TRBV2 with TRBJ2-3, with 10 bases aligning to TRBD2. Germline lookup yields CDR1 SNHLY and CDR2 FYNNEI. This CDR3 region has 16 residues. Trimming cost V 3 bases and J 1 base; bases outside gene matches: 4. For the CDR3, the DNA is TGTGCCAGCAGTGAGGAAGCGGGAGGGGGCACAGATACGCAGTATTTT. It is translated as CASSEEAGGGTDTQYF.

The chain links TRBV27 to TRBJ2-7; 9 bases align to TRBD1. The ends lost 5 bases at V and 5 bases at J; junction bases unmatched: 10. The V gene's germline CDR1 is MNHEY and CDR2 SMNVEV (reference sequence). The CDR3 length is 15 residues. The CDR3: CASSLQGAGIHEQYF. The CDR3 DNA is TGTGCCAGCAGTCTACAGGGGGCGGGAATCCACGAGCAGTACTTC.

In the case of this clone: Other DNA sequences of this sample code for an identical CDR3. The chain links TRBV18 to TRBJ2-3; D uncertain. Trimming removed 4 bases from V and 0 bases from J, with 5 bases in between. The CDR3 is made up of 13 amino acids. Germline V gene data show CDR1 as KGHSH and CDR2 as LQKENI. The CDR3 is CASSLTSTDTQYF. For the CDR3, the DNA is TGTGCCAGCTCACTGACTAGCACAGATACGCAGTATTTT.

The CDR3 here is CASSPPSLDTEAFF. The CDR3 DNA sequence: TGTGCCAGCTCACCACCAAGTCTAGACACTGAAGCTTTCTTT. This rearrangement joins TRBV18 to TRBJ1-1; D is ambiguous. The V end was cut by 0 bases, the J end by 3 bases, with 8 bases between. This CDR3 spans 14 amino acids. Germline V CDR1 and CDR2: KGHSH, LQKENI.

The chain joins TRBV5-6 to TRBJ1-4, with D maybe TRBD1 (6 bases). Germline CDR1 reads SGHDT; CDR2 reads YYEEEE. The CDR3 has 16 residues. The V gene lost 0 bases and the J gene lost 5 bases, with 14 bases spanning the gap. For the CDR3, the DNA is TGTGCCAGCAGCTTGGAGACCGTCAGGGGAAATGAAAAACTGTTTTTT. Translation gives CASSLETVRGNEKLFF. The full variable domain, rest sourced from reference TRBV5-6 and TRBJ1-4, is DAGVTQSPTHLIKTRGQQVTLRCSPKSGHDTVSWYQQALGQGPQFIFQYYEEEERQRGNFPDRFSGHQFPNYSSELNVNALLLGDSALYLCASSLETVRGNEKLFFGSGTQLSVL.

The chain links TRBV10-2 to TRBJ2-7; no definite D call. There are 13 residues in the CDR3. The V and J ends lost 1 base and 3 bases respectively, with 7 bases between them. From germline, CDR1 is WSHSY and CDR2 SAAADI. CDR3 DNA sequence: TGCGCCAGCAGTGAGTTAAAGCGCTACGAGCAGTACTTC. Translated: CASSELKRYEQYF.

The J gene is TRBJ2-2, the V gene TRBV29-1; TRBD1 aligns across 10 bases. Germline-derived CDR1 and CDR2 are SQVTM and ANQGSEA. There are 14 residues in the CDR3. The ends lost 4 bases at V and 3 bases at J; junction bases unmatched: 2. The CDR3 DNA reads as TGCAGCGTTGCGGGACAGGGGTACACCGGGGAGCTGTTTTTT. Its translation is CSVAGQGYTGELFF.

The genes are TRBV2 and TRBJ2-2, with D tentatively TRBD2 (5 bases). CDR3 length: 15 amino acids. The germline V gene encodes CDR1 SNHLY and CDR2 FYNNEI. The ends were cut back, 9 bases at V and 0 bases at J, with 14 bases in the middle. The chain's CDR3 is CARAHSLANTGELFF. CDR3 sequence (DNA): TGTGCCAGGGCTCATTCACTAGCGAACACCGGGGAGCTGTTTTTT.

This chain uses TRBV6-5 with TRBJ2-4; TRBD2 is a possible D gene (6 bases). Germline CDR1 and CDR2: MNHEY and SVGAGI. This CDR3 has 14 residues. The ends were cut back, 10 bases at V and 0 bases at J, with 13 bases in the middle. The CDR3 region is CATSRGIAKNIQYF. For the CDR3, the DNA is TGTGCCACCTCTCGGGGGATAGCCAAAAACATTCAGTACTTC.

The DNA for the CDR3 is TGTGCCAGCTTCGGCGGGTCCGGGCCCCAGCATTTT. Translation gives CASFGGSGPQHF. V usage is TRBV19 and J usage is TRBJ1-5; D gene ambiguous. CDR1 is LNHDA, CDR2 SQIVND, per germline (reference sequence). CDR3 size: 12 residues. V was shortened by 9 bases and J by 9 bases, with 15 bases between the two germline ends.

The J gene is TRBJ2-1, the V gene TRBV9; 8 bases map to TRBD1. The J segment lost 5 bases and the V segment lost 5 bases, leaving 6 bases of the junction unmatched. Germline loops: CDR1 SGDLS, CDR2 YYNGEE. The CDR3 runs to 14 residues. The CDR3 bases are TGTGCCAGCAGTCCGGGACAGGTGAACAATGAGCAGTTCTTC. Translated, it gives CASSPGQVNNEQFF.

The V gene is TRBV9, the J gene TRBJ1-1; 7 nucleotides match TRBD1. Per germline, CDR1 SGDLS and CDR2 YYNGEE. The CDR3 contains 14 residues. With 3 bases clipped from V and 1 base from J, the junction kept 3 bases outside the gene matches. The CDR3 loop is CASSATGQNTEAFF. Written as DNA, the CDR3 is TGTGCCAGCAGCGCGACAGGGCAGAACACTGAAGCTTTCTTT. The full variable domain, rest sourced from reference TRBV9 and TRBJ1-1, is DSGVTQTPKHLITATGQRVTLRCSPRSGDLSVYWYQQSLDQGLQFLIQYYNGEERAKGNILERFSAQQFPDLHSELNLSSLELGDSALYFCASSATGQNTEAFFGQGTRLTVV.

In its sample, this clone was seen a few times. The chain links TRBV30 to TRBJ2-6, with D uncertain. There are 13 residues in the CDR3. The germline V and J ends were trimmed by 5 bases and 2 bases, with 7 bases remaining between them. Germline V CDR1 and CDR2: GTSNPN, SVGIG (reference sequence). This CDR3 is CAWYGAGANVLTF. The CDR3 coding sequence is TGTGCCTGGTACGGTGCTGGGGCCAACGTCCTGACTTTC.

The rearrangement links TRBV19 to TRBJ1-5; 9 bases line up with TRBD1. Germline V lookup: CDR1 LNHDA, CDR2 SQIVND (reference sequence). This CDR3 is 15 amino acids long. Trimming cost V 4 bases and J 0 bases; bases outside gene matches: 1. In nucleotides, the CDR3 is TGTGCCAGTAGTAGGACAGGGGATAGCAATCAGCCCCAGCATTTT. It codes for CASSRTGDSNQPQHF.

This clone was seen only a few times. A read error may produce the germline difference seen at one junction end. The J gene is TRBJ2-7, the V gene TRBV6-5; D call uncertain. The CDR3 contains 15 residues. Germline V CDR1 and CDR2: MNHEY, SVGAGI. CDR3 amino acids: CSSSYGDNSIYEQYF. In nucleotides, the CDR3 is TGTTCCAGCAGTTACGGTGACAATTCAATCTACGAGCAGTACTTC.

A few counts support this clone. V and J are TRBV4-1 and TRBJ2-1; the D gene is possibly TRBD2 (6 bases). This CDR3 is built from 15 residues. CDR1 and CDR2 from the germline V gene are MGHRA and YSYEKL. The V gene lost 6 bases and the J gene lost 0 bases, with 12 bases spanning the gap. The CDR3 region is CASRYDGSSYNEQFF. The CDR3 DNA reads as TGCGCCAGCAGGTATGACGGGAGCTCCTACAATGAGCAGTTCTTC.

The V gene is TRBV9, the J gene TRBJ2-1; TRBD2 aligns across 8 bases. Germline CDR1 is SGDLS and CDR2 is YYNGEE. V shed 0 bases and J 2 bases; nucleotides not matched to a gene: 1. The CDR3 sequence is 15 residues long. The CDR3 sequence is CASSVALAAYNEQFF. The CDR3 region has the DNA TGTGCCAGCAGCGTAGCACTAGCGGCCTACAATGAGCAGTTCTTC.

This rearrangement joins TRBV4-1 to TRBJ2-2, with 7 bases matching TRBD1. Trimming removed 1 base from V and 5 bases from J; junction bases left unmatched: 4. This CDR3 has 15 amino acids. Germline assignment: CDR1 MGHRA and CDR2 YSYEKL. CDR3 coding DNA: TGCGCCAGCAGCCAAGGACAGGGAAGAACCGGGGAGCTGTTTTTT. Translation gives CASSQGQGRTGELFF.

The chain employs TRBV4-1 and TRBJ2-2; 9 bases are a match to TRBD1. CDR3 size: 15 residues. Trimming took 4 bases from V and 3 from J; bases not matched to a gene: 3. Germline CDR1 and CDR2: MGHRA and YSYEKL. Here the CDR3 DNA reads TGCGCCAGCAGCCGGGGACAGGGCTACACCGGGGAGCTGTTTTTT. Encoded protein: CASSRGQGYTGELFF.

This chain uses TRBV10-1 with TRBJ1-1, with TRBD1 matching over 8 bases. In germline, CDR1 is WNHNN, CDR2 SYGVQD (reference sequence). V was pared by 5 bases and J by 4 bases, with 6 bases of the junction left unmatched. This CDR3 spans 14 amino acids. CDR3 sequence: CASSNEQGVTEAFF. The CDR3 DNA sequence: TGCGCCAGCAGTAACGAACAGGGGGTCACTGAAGCTTTCTTT.

This clone came up once. CDR3 in DNA: TGTGCCAGCAGCCAGGGGCAGACCGTTACTGAGCAGTTCTTC. Its protein product is CASSQGQTVTEQFF. The chain carries TRBV14 and TRBJ2-1; D may be TRBD1 (5 bases). The V end was cut by 3 bases, the J end by 9 bases, with 15 bases between. The germline gives CDR1 SGHDN, CDR2 FVKESK. This CDR3 comprises 14 residues.

The V and J genes are TRBV5-1 and TRBJ1-4; 7 nucleotides align to TRBD1. The junction had 3 bases not matched to a gene; V was cut back by 0 bases and J by 4 bases. The CDR3 has 15 residues. Germline values: CDR1 SGHRS, CDR2 YFSETQ. As DNA, the CDR3 is TGCGCCAGCAGCTTGGAGGGACAGCTTAATGAAAAACTGTTTTTT. This gives the protein CASSLEGQLNEKLFF. Supplemented by reference TRBV5-1 and TRBJ1-4, the full variable domain reads KAGVTQTPRYLIKTRGQQVTLSCSPISGHRSVSWYQQTPGQGLQFLFEYFSETQRNKGNFPGRFSGRQFSNSRSEMNVSTLELGDSALYLCASSLEGQLNEKLFFGSGTQLSVL.

J is TRBJ2-7 and V is TRBV27, with 7 bases matching TRBD1. The length of the CDR3 is 14 residues. Germline V gene data show CDR1 as MNHEY and CDR2 as SMNVEV (reference sequence). The trim removed 7 bases at V and 6 bases at J, leaving 12 bases unmatched. CDR3 protein: CASIRTRDSGEQYF. Here the CDR3 DNA reads TGTGCCAGCATTCGTACCCGGGACAGTGGCGAGCAGTACTTC.

V gene TRBV5-1 combines with J gene TRBJ2-3, with 10 bases identical to TRBD2. Germline lookup yields CDR1 SGHRS and CDR2 YFSETQ. This CDR3 is built from 17 residues. After removal of 0 bases from V and 1 base from J, the junction contained 5 bases not matched to a gene. CDR3 sequence: CASSLGATSGGTDTQYF. As DNA, the CDR3 is TGCGCCAGCAGCTTGGGGGCAACTAGCGGGGGCACAGATACGCAGTATTTT.

This clone was recorded once. In the same sample, other DNA sequences code for this CDR3. The chain links TRBV30 to TRBJ1-1, with 8 nucleotides matching TRBD1. With V trimmed by 3 bases and J by 2 bases, 5 bases remained unmatched. The length of the CDR3 is 14 residues. Germline lookup yields CDR1 GTSNPN and CDR2 SVGIG (reference sequence). The CDR3 nucleotides read TGTGCCTGGAGCAGGACAGGGACAAACACTGAAGCTTTCTTT. Its translation: CAWSRTGTNTEAFF.

This sequence joins TRBV5-1 and TRBJ2-3; 8 bases map to TRBD2. With V trimmed by 6 bases and J by 1 base, 4 bases remained unmatched. The CDR3 is 14 amino acids. In germline, CDR1 is SGHRS, CDR2 YFSETQ. The CDR3 sequence: CASNRAGGTDTQYF. The CDR3 region has the DNA TGCGCCAGCAACCGAGCGGGAGGCACAGATACGCAGTATTTT.

The CDR3 sequence is CASSRGTAGGNTIYF. CDR3 in DNA: TGCGCCAGCAGCAGGGGGACAGCGGGTGGAAACACCATATATTTT. The rearrangement joins TRBV5-1 to TRBJ1-3; 7 bases agree with TRBD1. Trimming removed 4 bases from V and 3 bases from J; junction bases left unmatched: 7. The germline V gene encodes CDR1 SGHRS and CDR2 YFSETQ. The CDR3 runs to 15 residues.

The rearrangement uses TRBV6-1 and TRBJ2-7; no firm D call. V lost 3 bases and J lost 0, with 9 bases in between. The germline CDR1 and CDR2 sequences are MNHNS and SASEGT. The CDR3 contains 14 residues. In DNA, the CDR3 is TGTGCCAGCAGTGAGCAACAGACCTCCTACGAGCAGTACTTC. It codes for CASSEQQTSYEQYF.

In this sample, this clone turned up a few times. The chain joins TRBV2 to TRBJ2-7; perhaps TRBD1 as D (6 bases). Between the trimmed V and J ends, which lost 4 bases and 5 bases, there was a span of 9 bases. The CDR3 length is 12 residues. Germline CDR1 reads SNHLY; CDR2 reads FYNNEI. The CDR3: CASSVQGHEQYF. CDR3 bases: TGTGCCAGCAGTGTACAGGGCCACGAGCAGTACTTC.